Presented here are 22 T cell receptor beta chains from one specimen sequenced in a study of cytomegalovirus exposure and HLA in healthy donors. The PCR contained 60 Vbeta and 13 Jbeta primers. Assay used: immunoSEQ multiplex PCR; TCRdb lists only in-frame clones, some missing. Of 60,000 to 70,000 clones in the sample, approximately 71% were seen once. Sequenced sample: PBMCs. Receptors were obtained from a woman in her thirties or forties in good health and CMV-seropositive.

The J gene is TRBJ2-2, the V gene TRBV27; 8 nucleotides align to TRBD1. The CDR3 spans 15 residues. After removal of 7 bases from V and 7 bases from J, the junction contained 11 bases not matched to a gene. The germline gives CDR1 MNHEY, CDR2 SMNVEV (reference sequence). The CDR3 loop reads CASKGQGAISGELFF. The CDR3 region has the DNA TGTGCCAGCAAGGGGCAGGGGGCTATTAGCGGGGAGCTGTTTTTT.

This sequence joins TRBV27 and TRBJ1-5; a weak D match, TRBD1 (5 bases). Trimming shortened V by 6 bases and J by 1 base, and 7 bases separated the two germline ends. From germline, CDR1 is MNHEY and CDR2 SMNVEV (reference sequence). The CDR3 contains 13 residues. The CDR3 DNA reads TGTGCCAGCAGAAGGGGAAGCAATCAGCCCCAGCATTTT. This sequence encodes CASRRGSNQPQHF.

In regard to this clone: Other DNA sequences within the sample encode an identical CDR3. The chain employs TRBV27 and TRBJ2-7, with 7 bases that match TRBD1. The germline gives CDR1 MNHEY, CDR2 SMNVEV (reference sequence). V lost 5 bases, J lost 0 bases, and 4 bases stayed unmatched. The CDR3 has 14 amino acids. The CDR3 here is CASSLQGSSYEQYF. CDR3 DNA sequence: TGTGCCAGCAGTCTACAGGGGTCCTCCTACGAGCAGTACTTC.

This chain connects TRBV12-5 to TRBJ2-5; D is perhaps TRBD1 (6 bases). TRBJ2-7 matches the DNA end more closely, so the J call is doubtful. Germline loops: CDR1 LGHNT, CDR2 FRNRAP. This CDR3 comprises 14 residues. DNA for the CDR3: TGTGCTAGTGGCGCCCCGGACAGTGCCTACGAGCAGTACTTC. Residues: CASGAPDSAYEQYF.

This clone was picked up a small number of times. CDR3 sequence: CASAPGGGDTGELFF. The CDR3 DNA reads TGTGCCAGCGCCCCCGGGGGAGGCGACACCGGGGAGCTGTTTTTT. The rearrangement links TRBV9 to TRBJ2-2, with D tentatively TRBD2 (6 bases). CDR1 and CDR2 (germline): SGDLS, YYNGEE. The V and J ends lost 7 bases and 3 bases respectively, with 16 bases between them. The CDR3 spans 15 residues.

The chain links TRBV29-1 to TRBJ1-2; the D is unclear. Trimming cost V 7 bases and J 4 bases, with 22 bases left between them. The germline V gene encodes CDR1 SQVTM and CDR2 ANQGSEA. The CDR3 contains 15 residues. The chain's CDR3 is CSAVRARGESYGYTF. The DNA of the CDR3 is TGCAGCGCCGTAAGGGCACGGGGAGAGAGCTATGGCTACACCTTC.

This clone was observed a single time. The chain has TRBV9 and TRBJ2-3; 8 nucleotides line up with TRBD2. The CDR3 is 14 amino acids. CDR1 SGDLS and CDR2 YYNGEE come from the germline V gene. Trimming removed 3 bases from V and 1 base from J; junction bases left unmatched: 1. DNA for the CDR3: TGTGCCAGCAGCGATAGCGGGGGCACAGATACGCAGTATTTT. Protein product: CASSDSGGTDTQYF.

As for this clone: A junction end diverges from the germline sequence, so it may reflect a read error. The rearrangement uses TRBV7-9 and TRBJ2-7; maybe TRBD1 (6 bases). CDR3 length: 14 residues. Germline V gene data show CDR1 as SEHNR and CDR2 as FQNEAQ (reference sequence). In DNA form, the CDR3 reads TGTTCCAGCAGCCCCCAAGGACAGCCCTACGAGCAGTACTTC. Its translation is CSSSPQGQPYEQYF.

The chain is built from TRBV5-8 and TRBJ2-7, with TRBD2 as a possible D gene (6 bases). CDR1 and CDR2 from the germline V gene are SGHTS and YDEGEE. The ends were cut back, 4 bases at V and 6 bases at J, with 17 bases in the middle. The CDR3 has 14 amino acids. CDR3 residues: CASSPTSTRREQYF. CDR3 nucleotides: TGTGCCAGCAGCCCGACCTCGACTAGACGCGAGCAGTACTTC.

This clone was seen more than once but under ten times. The chain uses TRBV7-2 and TRBJ2-3; D gene unclear. The CDR3 sequence is 15 residues long. Germline loops: CDR1 SGHTA, CDR2 FQGNSA. V was cut by 4 bases and J by 3 bases, with 14 bases left in between. This chain's CDR3 is CASSSNRVRTDTQYF. The CDR3 coding sequence is TGTGCCAGCAGCTCCAACCGGGTTAGGACAGATACGCAGTATTTT. Supplemented by reference TRBV7-2 and TRBJ2-3, the full variable domain reads GAGVSQSPSNKVTEKGKDVELRCDPISGHTALYWYRQSLGQGLEFLIYFQGNSAPDKSGLPSDRFSAERTGGSVSTLTIQRTQQEDSAVYLCASSSNRVRTDTQYFGPGTRLTVL.

This clone was picked up one time. The chain carries TRBV12-5 and TRBJ2-2, with 8 bases aligning to TRBD2. This CDR3 comprises 16 residues. Germline CDR1 and CDR2: LGHNT and FRNRAP. The junction had 9 bases not matched to a gene; V was cut back by 3 bases and J by 6 bases. The CDR3 is CASGFPGTRVAGELFF. The CDR3 coding sequence is TGTGCTAGTGGTTTCCCCGGGACTAGAGTGGCCGGGGAGCTGTTTTTT.

In this sample, this clone is large. This chain's CDR3 is CASSATGNTIYF. The DNA for the CDR3 is TGCGCCAGCAGTGCGACAGGAAACACCATATATTTT. This chain connects TRBV4-1 to TRBJ1-3; D is ambiguous. The V end lost 6 bases, the J end lost 4 bases, and 7 bases lay between the germline ends. CDR1 and CDR2 from the germline V gene are MGHRA and YSYEKL. The CDR3 loop spans 12 amino acids.

This sequence joins TRBV6-5 and TRBJ2-3; 8 nucleotides line up with TRBD1. Germline CDR1 and CDR2: MNHEY and SVGAGI. This CDR3 contains 12 residues. Losses at the gene ends were 8 bases for V and 6 bases for J; bases not matched to a gene: 4. In DNA, the CDR3 is TGTGCCAGCCGGACAGGGTTGGATACGCAGTATTTT. Translation gives CASRTGLDTQYF.

This clone was seen only once. V and J are TRBV27 and TRBJ2-1; 9 positions agree with TRBD1. The CDR3 covers 15 residues. Germline loops: CDR1 MNHEY, CDR2 SMNVEV (reference sequence). Trimming took 3 bases from V and 8 from J; bases not matched to a gene: 8. In DNA, the CDR3 is TGTGCCAGCAGTTTGGGGACAGGGATCTATGATGAGCAGTTCTTC. This sequence encodes CASSLGTGIYDEQFF.

This rearrangement joins TRBV18 to TRBJ2-5, with a tentative D call TRBD2 (6 bases). Germline V gene lookup returns CDR1 KGHSH and CDR2 LQKENI. This CDR3 spans 14 amino acids. V shed 0 bases and J shed 3 bases, with 8 bases lying between them. CDR3 amino acids: CASSPPSGEETQYF. CDR3 bases: TGTGCCAGCTCACCACCCTCGGGGGAAGAGACCCAGTACTTC.

This clone came up once. This sequence joins TRBV27 and TRBJ2-1; 14 bases are a match to TRBD2. CDR1 MNHEY and CDR2 SMNVEV come from the germline V gene (reference sequence). The length of the CDR3 is 18 residues. The V segment lost 5 bases and the J segment 0 bases; nucleotides outside the gene matches: 6. Here the CDR3 DNA reads TGTGCCAGCAGTCGACTAGCGGGGGGGATAAGCTCCTACAATGAGCAGTTCTTC. This translates into CASSRLAGGISSYNEQFF.

This clone was counted only a few times. The chain employs TRBV30 and TRBJ2-4; D not certain. CDR1 is GTSNPN and CDR2 is SVGIG in the germline V gene (reference sequence). V was trimmed by 3 bases and J by 0 bases, leaving 6 bases between them. CDR3 length: 13 residues. The CDR3 here is CAWRELAKNIQYF. CDR3 DNA: TGTGCCTGGAGAGAACTAGCCAAAAACATTCAGTACTTC. The variable domain in full, with the rest retrieved from reference TRBV30 and TRBJ2-4, is SQTIHQWPATLVQPVGSPLSLECTVEGTSNPNLYWYRQAAGRGLQLLFYSVGIGQISSEVPQNLSASRPQDRQFILSSKKLLLSDSGFYLCAWRELAKNIQYFGAGTRLSVL.

The chain is built from TRBV7-3 and TRBJ2-3; 7 bases line up with TRBD2. Germline V gene lookup returns CDR1 SGHTA and CDR2 FQGTGA. CDR3 size: 17 residues. With 1 base clipped from V and 1 base from J, the junction kept 8 bases outside the gene matches. Written as DNA, the CDR3 is TGTGCCAGCAGCTTAAGGGGCGGGAGCCCCCGCACAGATACGCAGTATTTT. This encodes CASSLRGGSPRTDTQYF.

V usage is TRBV30 and J usage is TRBJ1-1, with TRBD1 identical over 10 bases. The V segment lost 3 bases and the J segment 5 bases; nucleotides outside the gene matches: 6. CDR1 and CDR2 (germline): GTSNPN, SVGIG (reference sequence). The CDR3 is made up of 14 amino acids. The CDR3 DNA sequence: TGTGCCTGGAGCCAAGGGACAGGGGTAACTGAAGCTTTCTTT. The encoded protein is CAWSQGTGVTEAFF.

The genes are TRBV29-1 and TRBJ1-2, with a weak D call TRBD1 (5 bases). V lost 0 bases, J lost 2 bases, and 10 bases lay in between. The CDR3 covers 14 residues. The germline V gene has CDR1 SQVTM and CDR2 ANQGSEA. The CDR3 spells CSVEEAGRNYGYTF. The CDR3, as DNA: TGCAGCGTTGAAGAGGCAGGGAGGAACTATGGCTACACCTTC.

The V gene is TRBV6-5, the J gene TRBJ1-1; D unresolved. Trimming took 2 bases from V and 1 from J, leaving 8 bases between them. The V gene's germline CDR1 is MNHEY and CDR2 SVGAGI. The CDR3 runs 14 residues. CDR3 DNA sequence: TGTGCCAGCAGTTACCTACTGTCGAACACTGAAGCTTTCTTT. It encodes CASSYLLSNTEAFF.

The V and J genes are TRBV5-6 and TRBJ2-2, with 8 bases lining up with TRBD1. Germline CDR1 SGHDT, CDR2 YYEEEE. V was clipped by 0 bases and J by 6 bases; unmatched bases: 10. The CDR3 is 17 amino acids. CDR3 sequence reads: CASSLDPGQGGAGELFF. CDR3 coding DNA: TGTGCCAGCAGCTTGGACCCCGGACAGGGTGGGGCCGGGGAGCTGTTTTTT.